This TCR beta chain derives from a study of blood T cell repertoires in COVID-19. Study overall: Samples representing acute and convalescent COVID-19 were sourced from the United States, Italy and Spain. Sample material is recorded as cDNA or gDNA derived from T cells, B-cell-depleted T cells, or PBMCs.

In the original processing: The assay estimated nucleated cells by amplifying reference gene primers. TCRdb keeps only in-frame clones here, not all; method: immunoSEQ multiplex PCR. That table furnishes V, J and clone size, whereas the DNA furnished D and trimming. The table includes 200,000 to 300,000 clones, 88% detected once. Per the germline V gene, CDR1 is SGHAT and CDR2 is FQNNGV. V was shortened by 1 base and J by 2 bases, with 19 bases between the two germline ends. CDR3 length: 18 residues. This clone showed up just once. The same CDR3 is also encoded by other DNA sequences in this sample. Specimen: peripheral blood. This TCR derives from a man between 60 and 75 years old who had recovered from COVID-19. The V call is TRBV11-2, the J call TRBJ2-3; maybe TRBD2 (6 bases). In nucleotides, the CDR3 is TGTGCCAGCAGCTTAGTTGGTTTTGGGACGGGGGACACAGATACGCAGTATTTT. It yields the protein CASSLVGFGTGDTDTQYF.